Listed below are T cell receptor beta chains from one sample, sequenced in a study of cytomegalovirus exposure and HLA in healthy donors. Data came from immunoSEQ multiplex PCR; TCRdb stores just in-frame clones and leaves some out. The top ten hold 5.5% to 7% of the sample, which has 150,000 or so clones, around 89% seen once. Input material: PBMCs. All receptors derive from a woman aged 25-40 years in good health and CMV-seropositive. Both conserved end residues are part of each CDR3. A D gene is named only where the DNA matches it firmly. Some rows have no size entry. The others give once, few or many, or a class for an expanded clone.

clone_size: -
d_call: -
v_call: TRBV10-3
j_call: TRBJ2-5
cdr3_nt: TGTGCCATCAGTGACCCCACTTCGGGGAACCAAGAGACCCAGTACTTC
cdr3_aa: CAISDPTSGNQETQYF

clone_size: -
d_call: TRBD1
v_call: TRBV6-1
j_call: TRBJ2-7
cdr3_nt: TGTGCCAGCAGCCTGGGACAGGGGATCTACGAGCAGTACTTC
cdr3_aa: CASSLGQGIYEQYF

clone_size: -
d_call: -
v_call: TRBV6-4
j_call: TRBJ2-6
cdr3_nt: TGTGCCAGCAGTGAGCAGGCCTCTGGGGCCAACGTCCTGACTTTC
cdr3_aa: CASSEQASGANVLTF

clone_size: -
d_call: TRBD1
v_call: TRBV2
j_call: TRBJ2-7
cdr3_nt: TGTGCCAGCAGGAACAGACAGGGGGGCCAGATCTACGAGCAGTACTTC
cdr3_aa: CASRNRQGGQIYEQYF

clone_size: once
d_call: TRBD1
v_call: TRBV5-1
j_call: TRBJ1-2
cdr3_nt: TGCGCCAGCAGCGCGGGACAGCGCTATGGCTACACCTTC
cdr3_aa: CASSAGQRYGYTF

clone_size: -
d_call: TRBD2
v_call: TRBV11-1
j_call: TRBJ2-3
cdr3_nt: TGTGCCAGCAGCCGAACTAGCGGGGGGATCACAGATACGCAGTATTTT
cdr3_aa: CASSRTSGGITDTQYF

clone_size: -
d_call: -
v_call: TRBV6-5
j_call: TRBJ1-1
cdr3_nt: TGTGCCAGCAGTGCCGGTGGTGAGAACACTGAAGCTTTCTTT
cdr3_aa: CASSAGGENTEAFF

clone_size: -
d_call: -
v_call: TRBV2
j_call: TRBJ2-7
cdr3_nt: TGTGCCAGCAGACCCTCGGGCTCCTACGAGCAGTACTTC
cdr3_aa: CASRPSGSYEQYF

clone_size: -
d_call: -
v_call: TRBV18
j_call: TRBJ2-7
cdr3_nt: TGTGCCAGCTCACGACAGGAAGTCTACGAGCAGTACTTC
cdr3_aa: CASSRQEVYEQYF

clone_size: -
d_call: -
v_call: TRBV11-3
j_call: TRBJ2-2
cdr3_nt: TGTGCCAGCGCGGGTTCGAACACCGGGGAGCTGTTTTTT
cdr3_aa: CASAGSNTGELFF

clone_size: -
d_call: TRBD1
v_call: TRBV28
j_call: TRBJ1-1
cdr3_nt: TGTGCCAGCAGTTTCGGGACAGGGGGTCGCACTGAAGCTTTCTTT
cdr3_aa: CASSFGTGGRTEAFF

clone_size: -
d_call: TRBD1
v_call: TRBV4-2
j_call: TRBJ2-7
cdr3_nt: TGTGCCAGCTCCCAGAACAGGGGGCGCCACGAGCAGTACTTC
cdr3_aa: CASSQNRGRHEQYF

clone_size: -
d_call: TRBD1
v_call: TRBV28
j_call: TRBJ1-1
cdr3_nt: TGTGCCAGCAGTTCCCACCGGACAGGGCGCACTGAAGCTTTCTTT
cdr3_aa: CASSSHRTGRTEAFF

clone_size: -
d_call: TRBD2
v_call: TRBV5-1
j_call: TRBJ2-5
cdr3_nt: TGCGCCAGCAGCCCCGGGACTAGCGGGTTACAAGAGACCCAGTACTTC
cdr3_aa: CASSPGTSGLQETQYF

clone_size: few
d_call: -
v_call: TRBV13
j_call: TRBJ2-7
cdr3_nt: TGTGCCAGCAGCTTAGACGGACAGCTCGAGCAGTACTTC
cdr3_aa: CASSLDGQLEQYF

clone_size: -
d_call: -
v_call: TRBV4-2
j_call: TRBJ1-3
cdr3_nt: TGTGCCAGCAGCCAAGAGAGGGCAGGGGCGCGAGGAAACACCATATATTTT
cdr3_aa: CASSQERAGARGNTIYF

clone_size: -
d_call: TRBD2
v_call: TRBV15
j_call: TRBJ2-3
cdr3_nt: TGTGCCACCAGCAGAGATAATTGGAGACTAGCGACTCGCACAGATACGCAGTATTTT
cdr3_aa: CATSRDNWRLATRTDTQYF

clone_size: -
d_call: TRBD1
v_call: TRBV7-6
j_call: TRBJ1-2
cdr3_nt: TGTGCCAGCAGCTTAGCAGGGGGCCATGATGGCTACACCTTC
cdr3_aa: CASSLAGGHDGYTF

clone_size: -
d_call: TRBD2
v_call: TRBV7-8
j_call: TRBJ2-5
cdr3_nt: TGTGCCAGCAGCGTACTAGTGGGGGGGGAGACCCAGTACTTC
cdr3_aa: CASSVLVGGETQYF

clone_size: -
d_call: -
v_call: TRBV4-1
j_call: TRBJ2-7
cdr3_nt: TGCGCCAGCAGCCAAATCATACAGGCAGCCTACGAGCAGTACTTC
cdr3_aa: CASSQIIQAAYEQYF

clone_size: -
d_call: -
v_call: TRBV2
j_call: TRBJ2-7
cdr3_nt: TGTGCCAGCATCCTCACCCGGGCACAGGAGGGCGAGCAGTACTTC
cdr3_aa: CASILTRAQEGEQYF

clone_size: -
d_call: TRBD1
v_call: TRBV18
j_call: TRBJ1-3
cdr3_nt: TGTGCCAGCTCACCACCCGGGACAGTCTCTGGAAACACCATATATTTT
cdr3_aa: CASSPPGTVSGNTIYF

clone_size: -
d_call: TRBD2
v_call: TRBV28
j_call: TRBJ2-1
cdr3_nt: TGTGCCAGCAGTACGGCGGGGACTAGCGGGATCCATGAGCAGTTCTTC
cdr3_aa: CASSTAGTSGIHEQFF